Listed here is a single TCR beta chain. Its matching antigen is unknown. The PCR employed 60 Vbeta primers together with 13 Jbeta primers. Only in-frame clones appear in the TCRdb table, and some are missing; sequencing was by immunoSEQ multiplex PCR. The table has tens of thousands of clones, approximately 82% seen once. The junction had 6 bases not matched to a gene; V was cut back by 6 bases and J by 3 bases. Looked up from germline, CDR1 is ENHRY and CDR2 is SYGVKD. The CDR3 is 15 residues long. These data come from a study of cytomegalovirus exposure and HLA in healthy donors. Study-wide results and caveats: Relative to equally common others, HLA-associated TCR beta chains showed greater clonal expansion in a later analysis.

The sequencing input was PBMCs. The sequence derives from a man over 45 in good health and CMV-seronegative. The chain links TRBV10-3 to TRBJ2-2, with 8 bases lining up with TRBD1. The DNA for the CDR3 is TGTGCCATCAGATCGGGACAGGTCTACACCGGGGAGCTGTTTTTT. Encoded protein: CAIRSGQVYTGELFF.